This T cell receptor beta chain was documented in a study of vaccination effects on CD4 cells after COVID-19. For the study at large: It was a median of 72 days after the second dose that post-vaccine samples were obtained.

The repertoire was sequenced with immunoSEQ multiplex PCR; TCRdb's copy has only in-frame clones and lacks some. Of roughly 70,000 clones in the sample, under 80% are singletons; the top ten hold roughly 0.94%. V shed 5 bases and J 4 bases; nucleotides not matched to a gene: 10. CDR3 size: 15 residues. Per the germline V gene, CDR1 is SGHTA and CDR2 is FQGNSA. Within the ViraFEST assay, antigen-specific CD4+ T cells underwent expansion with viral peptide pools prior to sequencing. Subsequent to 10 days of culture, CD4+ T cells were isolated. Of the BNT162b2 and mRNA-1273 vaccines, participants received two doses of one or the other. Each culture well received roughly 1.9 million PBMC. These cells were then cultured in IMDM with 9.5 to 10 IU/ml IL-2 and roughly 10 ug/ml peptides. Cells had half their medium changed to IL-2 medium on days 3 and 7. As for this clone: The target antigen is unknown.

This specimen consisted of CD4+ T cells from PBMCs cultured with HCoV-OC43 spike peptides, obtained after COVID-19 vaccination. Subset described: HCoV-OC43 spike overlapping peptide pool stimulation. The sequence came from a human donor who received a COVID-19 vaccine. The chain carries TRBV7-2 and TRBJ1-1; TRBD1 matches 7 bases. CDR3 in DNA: TGTGCCAGCAGCGCCTGGACAGGTGGAGGCACTGAAGCTTTCTTT. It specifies CASSAWTGGGTEAFF.